Below are 20 T cell receptor beta chains sequenced from a single sample in a study of Graves' ophthalmopathy and Graves' hyperthyroidism. Amplification of TCR beta CDR3 regions used RNA transcripts. Second-round multiplex PCR came after a first-round RT-PCR that employed HTBI primers. TCRdb re-called the multiplex PCR reads through MiXCR, storing one row per CDR3 protein. This table holds hundreds of thousands of distinct CDR3 sequences, 20% to 25% found once. The sequenced sample was peripheral blood. Receptors originate from a woman aged 18-29 years with stable Graves' hyperthyroidism.

This clonotype was observed many times. Here the CDR3 reads CASSYGQPSTYEQYF. In DNA, the CDR3 is TGTGCCAGCAGTTACGGACAGCCAAGTACCTACGAGCAGTACTTC. The chain joins TRBV12-3 or TRBV12-4 to TRBJ2-7; tentative D call: TRBD1 (6 bases). Trimming shortened V by 4 bases and J by 2 bases, and 15 bases separated the two germline ends. This CDR3 spans 15 amino acids.

This clonotype came up many times. The chain employs TRBV7-2 and TRBJ2-4, with D possibly called TRBD1 or TRBD2 (5 bases each). This CDR3 spans 14 amino acids. V lost 8 bases and J lost 6, with 17 bases in between. Germline V lookup: CDR1 SGHTA, CDR2 FQGNSA. The CDR3 region has the DNA TGTGCCAGCCGAAATGCCGGGGACGTAAACATTCAGTACTTC. This codes for CASRNAGDVNIQYF.

The rearrangement joins TRBV7-6 to TRBJ2-7; tentative D call: TRBD2 (5 bases). The CDR3 has 15 residues. V shed 5 bases and J shed 2 bases, with 16 bases lying between them. Germline CDR1 SGHVS, CDR2 FNYEAQ. CDR3 bases: TGTGCCAGCAGCCCCGGAGGACGACTTGCCTACGAGCAGTACTTC. Translated, it gives CASSPGGRLAYEQYF.

The chain recombines TRBV28 with TRBJ2-7, with unresolved D. The germline V gene has CDR1 MDHEN and CDR2 SYDVKM. The ends were cut back, 5 bases at V and 11 bases at J, with 25 bases in the middle. The CDR3 runs 15 residues. The DNA for the CDR3 is TGTGCCAGCAGTCGCGACCGATTACAAGGAGTACGGGAGTACTTC. Translated: CASSRDRLQGVREYF.

This clonotype was seen many times. The chain joins TRBV6-2 or TRBV6-3 to TRBJ2-7, with a tentative D call TRBD1 (5 bases). The germline CDR1 and CDR2 sequences are MNHEY and SVGEGT. V lost 5 bases, J lost 2 bases, and 10 bases lay in between. This CDR3 has 13 residues. DNA for the CDR3: TGTGCCAGCAGTCCCGACAGAACCTACGAGCAGTACTTC. Amino acids: CASSPDRTYEQYF.

In this sample, this clonotype turned up many times. V is TRBV2 and J is TRBJ2-7, with a weak D call TRBD1 (7 bases). The CDR3 totals 12 residues. Germline CDR1 reads SNHLY; CDR2 reads FYNNEI. The V end lost 7 bases, the J end lost 6 bases, and 13 bases lay between the germline ends. This CDR3 reads CASTVRGVEQYF. The CDR3 bases are TGTGCCAGCACTGTCAGGGGGGTCGAGCAGTACTTC.

This clonotype was detected ten times or more. The chain combines TRBV28 with TRBJ1-6; 9 bases align to TRBD1. Germline V gene sequence: CDR1 MDHEN, CDR2 SYDVKM. The CDR3 length is 15 residues. With 6 bases clipped from V and 7 bases from J, the junction kept 7 bases outside the gene matches. CDR3 nucleotide sequence: TGTGCCAGCAGCCCCCGGGACAGGGACAATTCACCCCTCCACTTT. Translation gives CASSPRDRDNSPLHF.

The table lists this clonotype with many counts. This chain links TRBV2 with TRBJ2-7; D not resolved. This CDR3 has 12 amino acids. Germline V gives CDR1 SNHLY, CDR2 FYNNEI. Trimming pared 3 bases from V and 3 bases from J, leaving 6 bases between. The CDR3 protein is CASSEQVYEQYF. The CDR3, as DNA: TGTGCCAGCAGTGAGCAGGTCTACGAGCAGTACTTC.

The J gene is TRBJ1-1, the V gene TRBV6-2 or TRBV6-3; D gene unclear. The CDR3 has 12 residues. Deletions cut 6 bases from V and 0 bases from J, with 5 bases between. Germline V gene data show CDR1 as MNHEY and CDR2 as SVGEGT. This CDR3 is CASRKLNTEAFF. CDR3 DNA: TGTGCCAGCAGAAAACTGAACACTGAAGCTTTCTTT.

This clonotype was observed many times. The V call is TRBV7-3, the J call TRBJ1-1; the match to TRBD1 covers 7 bases. Germline trimming cut 3 bases from V and 3 bases from J; bases unmatched to any gene: 4. The CDR3 sequence is 14 residues long. Germline CDR1 SGHTA, CDR2 FQGTGA. This CDR3 reads CASSLTGKDTEAFF. The DNA of the CDR3 is TGTGCCAGCAGCTTGACAGGGAAGGACACTGAAGCTTTCTTT.

This clonotype was observed at least ten times. The rearrangement joins TRBV2 to TRBJ2-7, with a possible D match to TRBD1 (6 bases). CDR1 and CDR2 (germline): SNHLY, FYNNEI. Trimming took off 9 bases at V and 8 bases at J, with 17 bases between the two ends. The CDR3 spans 12 residues. In nucleotides, the CDR3 is TGTGCCAGTAGAACAGGGCTCGGGCAGCAGTACTTC. The encoded protein is CASRTGLGQQYF.

The sample holds many counts of this clonotype. J is TRBJ1-1 and V is TRBV27; tentative D call: TRBD1 (5 bases). The CDR3 has 14 residues. Between the trimmed V and J ends, which lost 5 bases and 1 base, there was a span of 11 bases. Per germline, CDR1 MNHEY and CDR2 SMNVEV (reference sequence). CDR3 amino acids: CASSHQGTNTEAFF. CDR3 bases: TGTGCCAGCAGTCATCAGGGAACGAACACTGAAGCTTTCTTT.

This chain joins TRBV12-3 or TRBV12-4 and TRBJ2-7; TRBD2 agrees at 16 bases. V was clipped by 6 bases and J by 1 base; unmatched bases: 6. This CDR3 spans 17 amino acids. CDR3 loop: CASSQGLAGGQSYEQYF. CDR3 coding DNA: TGTGCCAGCAGCCAGGGACTAGCGGGAGGGCAATCCTACGAGCAGTACTTC.

At least ten counts were recorded for this clonotype. The gene calls are TRBV25-1 and TRBJ2-2; 9 bases fit TRBD2. Germline CDR1 and CDR2: MGHDK and SYGVNS. CDR3 length equals 15 residues. The trim removed 8 bases at V and 1 base at J, leaving 5 bases unmatched. CDR3 in DNA: TGTGCCAGCGAGACTAGCGGAGGGAACACCGGGGAGCTGTTTTTT. Amino acid sequence: CASETSGGNTGELFF.

The chain has TRBV5-1 and TRBJ2-7; TRBD1 matches 8 bases. CDR3 size: 15 residues. Trimming at V came to 5 bases and at J to 4 bases, leaving 11 bases not matched to a gene. From germline, CDR1 is SGHRS and CDR2 YFSETQ. The CDR3 DNA is TGCGCCAGCAGACATACCCGGGACAGGACTTACGAGCAGTACTTC. Its protein product is CASRHTRDRTYEQYF.

The chain uses TRBV7-8 and TRBJ2-7; D tentatively fits TRBD1 or TRBD2 (5 bases each). Germline CDR1 and CDR2: SGHVS and FQNEAQ. V lost 1 base, J lost 6 bases, and 16 bases lay in between. CDR3 length: 15 residues. CDR3 sequence reads: CASSLVKQGGGEQYF. The CDR3 DNA is TGTGCCAGCAGCTTAGTAAAGCAGGGTGGAGGCGAGCAGTACTTC.

This clonotype was observed many times. This chain connects TRBV6-1 to TRBJ1-5; no reliable D call. The CDR3 totals 15 residues. Germline-derived CDR1 and CDR2 are MNHNS and SASEGT. Trimming stripped 6 bases from V and 2 bases from J, with 14 bases between. The CDR3 is CASRGQDAGNQPQHF. In nucleotides, the CDR3 is TGTGCCAGCAGGGGCCAGGACGCGGGCAATCAGCCCCAGCATTTT.

In its sample, this clonotype was seen many times. V usage is TRBV12-3 or TRBV12-4 and J usage is TRBJ2-7; the D call may be TRBD1 or TRBD2 (5 bases each). Trimming left V 11 bases short and J 4 bases short, with 18 bases between. The CDR3 length is 13 residues. The DNA for the CDR3 is TGTGCCCCCACTGGGGCAGGGACGTACGAGCAGTACTTC. Translating gives CAPTGAGTYEQYF.

This clonotype was seen many times. The chain recombines TRBV12-3 or TRBV12-4 with TRBJ1-5, with a possible D match to TRBD1 (5 bases). The CDR3 runs 12 residues. V shed 7 bases and J shed 5 bases, with 9 bases lying between them. For the CDR3, the DNA is TGTGCCAGCACCCAGGGATATCAGCCCCAGCATTTT. It codes for CASTQGYQPQHF.

This clonotype has at least ten counts. The chain links TRBV24-1 to TRBJ2-5, with D possibly being TRBD2 (7 bases). The germline V and J ends were trimmed by 3 bases and 7 bases, with 23 bases remaining between them. This CDR3 region has 17 residues. CDR1 and CDR2 from the germline V gene are KGHDR and SFDVKD. The CDR3 here is CATSDNTGRGRILTQYF. Here the CDR3 DNA reads TGTGCCACCAGTGATAATACAGGGAGGGGTCGTATCCTGACCCAGTACTTC.